The 14 T cell receptor beta chains presented below share a single source sample, sequenced in a study of sequential checkpoint blockade in melanoma. The method was immunoSEQ multiplex PCR; TCRdb's version includes in-frame clones alone and lacks a portion of them. The table includes tens of thousands of clones, just under 85% detected once. Specified treatment: randomized to nivolumab then ipilimumab (arm A) or the reverse (arm B). This specimen was CD8+ T cells sorted from blood (inferred from file names), taken from a patient given nivolumab and ipilimumab in sequence. The origin of the receptors is a human donor with melanoma.

V is TRBV6-5 and J is TRBJ2-5; 11 nucleotides match TRBD2. J was trimmed by 2 bases and V by 2 bases; bases with no gene match: 1. Germline V gene data show CDR1 as MNHEY and CDR2 as SVGAGI. CDR3 length: 15 amino acids. The CDR3 bases are TGTGCCAGCAGTTACGGGACTAGCGGACAAGAGACCCAGTACTTC. Protein product: CASSYGTSGQETQYF.

CDR3 nucleotide sequence: TGTGCCTCTACTTGGGGGTACAGGGAGAACACTGAAGCTTTCTTT. Translation: CASTWGYRENTEAFF. The chain is built from TRBV19 and TRBJ1-1; D is possibly TRBD1 (6 bases). This CDR3 contains 15 residues. CDR1 and CDR2 from the germline V gene are LNHDA and SQIVND (reference sequence). V dropped 11 bases and J dropped 1 base, with 20 bases sitting between them.

The chain recombines TRBV6-6 with TRBJ2-3, with 7 bases lining up with TRBD2. CDR1 is MNHNY and CDR2 is SVGAGI in the germline V gene (reference sequence). The CDR3 length is 15 residues. The junction had 4 bases not matched to a gene; V was cut back by 0 bases and J by 4 bases. The DNA of the CDR3 is TGTGCCAGCAGTTACTCCCCTGCGGGAGCAGATACGCAGTATTTT. This sequence encodes CASSYSPAGADTQYF.

CDR3 residues: CASSEWPGGPSNGQLFF. The CDR3 DNA is TGCGCCAGCAGTGAGTGGCCAGGGGGGCCCTCAAATGGGCAACTGTTTTTT. The V gene is TRBV10-1, the J gene TRBJ1-4, with TRBD1 matching 7 bases. The junction had 17 bases not matched to a gene; V was cut back by 1 base and J by 12 bases. This CDR3 region has 17 residues. Germline CDR1 reads WNHNN; CDR2 reads SYGVQD (reference sequence).

The chain recombines TRBV5-5 with TRBJ1-6; no clear D gene. The CDR3 is 17 residues long. Trimming took off 0 bases at V and 0 bases at J, with 10 bases between the two ends. Germline V CDR1 and CDR2: SGHKS, YYEKEE (reference sequence). The CDR3 nucleotides are TGTGCCAGCAGCTTGGCGTCCCACAGCTCCTATAATTCACCCCTCCACTTT. This codes for CASSLASHSSYNSPLHF.

The genes are TRBV5-1 and TRBJ2-3; D might be TRBD2 (6 bases). The CDR3 is made up of 16 amino acids. Trimming stripped 0 bases from V and 3 bases from J, with 14 bases between. Germline V gene sequence: CDR1 SGHRS, CDR2 YFSETQ. CDR3 sequence reads: CASSLAEVTSTDTQYF. The CDR3 coding sequence is TGCGCCAGCAGCTTGGCAGAAGTGACTAGTACAGATACGCAGTATTTT.

This chain joins TRBV7-9 and TRBJ2-5, with TRBD2 identical over 7 bases. J was trimmed by 0 bases and V by 2 bases; bases with no gene match: 6. This CDR3 spans 16 amino acids. Germline V gene lookup returns CDR1 SEHNR and CDR2 FQNEAQ (reference sequence). CDR3 sequence (DNA): TGTGCCAGCAGCTTACCTGTGGGAGGGAACCAAGAGACCCAGTACTTC. Translating it yields CASSLPVGGNQETQYF.

Written as DNA, the CDR3 is TGTGCCAGCAGCTTAGCTACAGGGGGCAACTATGGCTACACCTTC. It codes for CASSLATGGNYGYTF. The chain has TRBV7-8 and TRBJ1-2; 9 bases agree with TRBD1. Germline values: CDR1 SGHVS, CDR2 FQNEAQ. The V segment lost 0 bases and the J segment 2 bases; nucleotides outside the gene matches: 1. CDR3 size: 15 residues.

The gene calls are TRBV7-9 and TRBJ2-1; 12 positions match TRBD2. This CDR3 contains 15 residues. J gave up 9 bases and V 5 bases, and 8 bases lay outside the gene matches. Looked up from germline, CDR1 is SEHNR and CDR2 is FQNEAQ (reference sequence). The CDR3 bases are TGTGCCAGCAGCCAAACGACTAGCGGGAGTTCTGAGCAGTTCTTC. Protein: CASSQTTSGSSEQFF.

This chain joins TRBV5-8 and TRBJ2-1, with 8 positions matching TRBD1. Germline trimming cut 2 bases from V and 6 bases from J; bases unmatched to any gene: 7. The CDR3 is made up of 15 amino acids. CDR1 SGHTS and CDR2 YDEGEE come from the germline V gene. The CDR3 nucleotides are TGTGCCAGCAGCTTAGGACAGGGACTCTCCAATGAGCAGTTCTTC. Protein sequence: CASSLGQGLSNEQFF.

This chain joins TRBV29-1 and TRBJ2-7, with TRBD1 identical over 11 bases. The CDR3 totals 13 residues. CDR1 is SQVTM, CDR2 ANQGSEA, per germline. The V and J ends lost 6 bases and 5 bases, in that order; junction bases with no gene match: 6. The CDR3 is CSVRGQGDHEQYF. The CDR3 DNA follows: TGCAGCGTGCGGGGACAGGGGGACCACGAGCAGTACTTC.

This clone was counted a few times. This chain joins TRBV12-5 and TRBJ2-5; TRBD1 aligns across 8 bases. With V trimmed by 7 bases and J by 1 base, 11 bases remained unmatched. CDR3 length equals 16 residues. From germline, CDR1 is LGHNT and CDR2 FRNRAP. The CDR3 region has the DNA TGTGCTAGTGCCCCTTCAGGGGGCGCTCTCCAAGAGACCCAGTACTTC. Amino acid sequence: CASAPSGGALQETQYF.

V and J are TRBV28 and TRBJ2-1; D may be TRBD2 (6 bases). The CDR3 loop spans 15 amino acids. Germline values: CDR1 MDHEN, CDR2 SYDVKM. V was shortened by 6 bases and J by 2 bases, with 14 bases between the two germline ends. CDR3 amino acids: CASSQAGVPYNEQFF. The CDR3 DNA sequence: TGTGCCAGCAGCCAAGCGGGCGTGCCCTACAATGAGCAGTTCTTC.

This chain links TRBV2 with TRBJ1-2; 7 nucleotides match TRBD1. Germline V CDR1 and CDR2: SNHLY, FYNNEI. The CDR3 has 12 amino acids. V was clipped by 9 bases and J by 0 bases; unmatched bases: 1. The CDR3 reads CARDRSNYGYTF. The DNA for the CDR3 is TGTGCCAGGGACAGGTCTAACTATGGCTACACCTTC.